The 8 T cell receptor beta chains in this list originate from one sample, sequenced in a study of metastatic and nonmetastatic thyroid tumors. TCRdb re-called the PCR reads with MiXCR. The top ten clones hold under 25% of a sample with about 41,000 clones, roughly 11% of them seen once. Among the patients, none had received any treatment before thyroid surgery. The sequenced sample was blood. These receptors all come from a female donor with papillary thyroid cancer or a benign thyroid nodule (not recorded which). Some clones in this sample may be carry-over from other donors' samples.

This clone was seen many times. The sample holds other DNA sequences that translate to the same CDR3. The chain recombines TRBV15 with TRBJ2-6, with D unresolved. Germline CDR1 is LNHNV and CDR2 is YYDKDF (reference sequence). V was trimmed by 5 bases and J by 0 bases, leaving 8 bases between them. There are 15 residues in the CDR3. The CDR3 reads CATSRRPSGANVLTF. CDR3 nucleotides: TGTGCCACCAGCCGCCGCCCCTCTGGGGCCAACGTCCTGACTTTC. The full variable domain, with the rest looked up from reference TRBV15 and TRBJ2-6, is DAMVIQNPRYQVTQFGKPVTLSCSQTLNHNVMYWYQQKSSQAPKLLFHYYDKDFNNEADTPDNFQSRRPNTSFCFLDIRSPGLGDTAMYLCATSRRPSGANVLTFGAGSRLTVL.

This clone has ten or more counts. This chain joins TRBV6-5 and TRBJ1-2; TRBD1 is a possible D gene (5 bases). The germline gives CDR1 MNHEY, CDR2 SVGAGI. CDR3 length: 13 amino acids. V shed 2 bases and J shed 7 bases, with 11 bases lying between them. CDR3 residues: CASSYGRDCGYTF. CDR3 DNA: TGTGCCAGCAGTTACGGGCGGGACTGTGGCTACACCTTC.

This clone was counted at least ten times. The chain employs TRBV30 and TRBJ2-1; 7 nucleotides match TRBD2. There are 14 residues in the CDR3. The junction had 8 bases not matched to a gene; V was cut back by 4 bases and J by 5 bases. The germline V gene encodes CDR1 GTSNPN and CDR2 SVGIG (reference sequence). The CDR3 is CAWMLGLTHNEQFF. DNA for the CDR3: TGTGCCTGGATGTTGGGACTAACACACAATGAGCAGTTCTTC.

As to this clone: The junction differs from germline at one of its ends, possibly a read error. The J gene is TRBJ2-7, the V gene TRBV7-9; D is undetermined. Germline CDR1 reads SEHNR; CDR2 reads FQNEAQ (reference sequence). The CDR3 is made up of 13 amino acids. Here the CDR3 reads CAISLGASNEQYF. The DNA for the CDR3 is TGTGCCATCAGCTTAGGAGCCAGCAACGAGCAGTACTTC.

This clone was detected many times. The rearrangement uses TRBV7-6 and TRBJ1-3; 10 bases agree with TRBD1. This CDR3 comprises 16 residues. V gave up 1 base and J gave up 3 bases; unmatched junction bases: 3. Germline CDR1 reads SGHVS; CDR2 reads FNYEAQ. CDR3: CASSLGDRGSGNTIYF. DNA for the CDR3: TGTGCCAGCAGCTTAGGGGACAGGGGAAGTGGAAACACCATATATTTT. Complete variable domain (other parts from reference TRBV7-6 and TRBJ1-3): GAGVSQSPRYKVTKRGQDVALRCDPISGHVSLYWYRQALGQGPEFLTYFNYEAQQDKSGLPNDRFSAERPEGSISTLTIQRTEQRDSAMYRCASSLGDRGSGNTIYFGEGSWLTVV.

This clone has ten or more counts. Other DNA sequences of this sample code for an identical CDR3. The J gene is TRBJ2-2, the V gene TRBV9; D remains unclear. The CDR3 is 15 amino acids. With 0 bases removed from V and 6 bases from J, the gap between germline ends came to 12 bases. Per germline, CDR1 SGDLS and CDR2 YYNGEE. This CDR3 reads CASSVVGGVSGELFF. CDR3 nucleotide sequence: TGTGCCAGCAGCGTAGTGGGTGGGGTTTCCGGGGAGCTGTTTTTT.

This clone was counted between two and nine times. The V gene is TRBV19, the J gene TRBJ1-5; no firm D call. Germline V gene data show CDR1 as LNHDA and CDR2 as SQIVND (reference sequence). The V end lost 1 base, the J end lost 6 bases, and 7 bases lay between the germline ends. The length of the CDR3 is 13 residues. CDR3 residues: CASSIGGSQPQHF. In DNA form, the CDR3 reads TGTGCCAGTAGTATAGGGGGAAGTCAGCCCCAGCATTTT.

This clone was counted many times. The chain uses TRBV5-1 and TRBJ2-3, with D possibly matching TRBD1 (5 bases). The germline V gene has CDR1 SGHRS and CDR2 YFSETQ. V was pared by 0 bases and J by 12 bases, with 20 bases between. The CDR3 is 15 amino acids. The CDR3 DNA is TGCGCCAGCAGCTTGGGCCAGGGTGGTTCGGATCAACAGTATTTT. Residues: CASSLGQGGSDQQYF.